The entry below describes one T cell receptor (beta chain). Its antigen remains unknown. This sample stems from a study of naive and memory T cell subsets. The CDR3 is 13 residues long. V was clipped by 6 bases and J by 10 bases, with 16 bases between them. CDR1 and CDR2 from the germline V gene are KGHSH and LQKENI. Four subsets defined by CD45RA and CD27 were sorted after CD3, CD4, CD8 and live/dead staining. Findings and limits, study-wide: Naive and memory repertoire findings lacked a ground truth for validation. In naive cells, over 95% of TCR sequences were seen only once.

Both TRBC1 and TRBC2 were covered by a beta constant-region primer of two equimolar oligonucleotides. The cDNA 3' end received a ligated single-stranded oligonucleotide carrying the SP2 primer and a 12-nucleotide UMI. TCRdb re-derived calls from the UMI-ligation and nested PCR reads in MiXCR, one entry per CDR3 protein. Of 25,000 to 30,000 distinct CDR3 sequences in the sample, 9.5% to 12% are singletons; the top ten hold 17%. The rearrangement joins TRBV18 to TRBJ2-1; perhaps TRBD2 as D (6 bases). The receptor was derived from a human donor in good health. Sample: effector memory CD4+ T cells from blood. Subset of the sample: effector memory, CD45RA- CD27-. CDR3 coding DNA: TGTGCCAGCTCCCAGGGAGGAGATCTGGAGCAGTTCTTC. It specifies CASSQGGDLEQFF.